This T cell receptor beta chain was sequenced for a study of cytomegalovirus exposure and HLA in healthy donors. Across the whole study: In an early release, HLA-typed donors contributed 77 million or so unique TCR sequences. Study conclusions and caveats: Common viral pathogens seemed, in a later analysis, to connect with several of the most significant clusters. Productive rates of about 90% or about 30% were seen for most TCR beta V segments in an earlier analysis.

A word on this clone: The antigen remains undetermined.

It was with 60 Vbeta and 13 Jbeta primers that the PCR ran. Sequencing was performed with immunoSEQ multiplex PCR; in TCRdb, only in-frame clones are kept and a portion is missing. The table shows 110,000 or so clones, with over 55% occurring only once. The V end was cut by 1 base, the J end by 4 bases, with 16 bases between. CDR3 length equals 16 residues. In germline, CDR1 is SNHLY, CDR2 FYNNEI. The TCR sequence derives from a man between 18 and 29 years old in good health and CMV-seropositive. V and J are TRBV2 and TRBJ1-1; D remains ambiguous. The sample consisted of PBMCs. Here the CDR3 DNA reads TGTGCCAGCAGTGAAGTTGAGTCGAAGTGGAGCACTGAAGCTTTCTTT. This sequence encodes CASSEVESKWSTEAFF.